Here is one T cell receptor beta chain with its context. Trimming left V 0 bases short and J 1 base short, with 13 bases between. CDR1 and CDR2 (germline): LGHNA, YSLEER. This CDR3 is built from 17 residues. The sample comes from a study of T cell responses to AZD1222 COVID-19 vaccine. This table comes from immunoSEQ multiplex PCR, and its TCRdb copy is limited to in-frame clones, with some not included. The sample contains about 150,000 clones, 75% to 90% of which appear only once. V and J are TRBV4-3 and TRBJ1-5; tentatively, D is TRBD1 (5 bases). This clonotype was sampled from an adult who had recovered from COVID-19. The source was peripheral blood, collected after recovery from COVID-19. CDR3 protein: CASSQDSPGRSNQPQHF. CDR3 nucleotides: TGCGCCAGCAGCCAAGACTCCCCAGGGAGGAGCAATCAGCCCCAGCATTTT.